This TCR beta chain originates from a study of blood T cell repertoires in COVID-19. Study at large: COVID-19 samples collected from the United States, Italy and Spain covered acute and convalescent phases. PBMCs, B-cell-depleted T cells, or T cells were the source of the cDNA or gDNA that made up the material.

Repertoires were generated with immunoSEQ multiplex PCR, while TCRdb's copy carries only in-frame clones and drops some. The sample includes about 110,000 clones, 65% to 90% of them seen just once. CDR1 and CDR2 (germline): LGHDT, YNNKEL (reference sequence). Between the trimmed V and J ends, which lost 4 bases and 5 bases, there was a span of 9 bases. This CDR3 spans 13 amino acids. The material sequenced was peripheral blood. The J gene is TRBJ1-5, the V gene TRBV3-1 (or the pseudogene TRBV3-2), with D maybe TRBD1 (5 bases). This TCR came from a woman in her fifties or sixties with acute or convalescent COVID-19. CDR3 DNA sequence: TGTGCCAGCAGCCCTCCAGGGTATCAGCCCCAGCATTTT. Amino acids: CASSPPGYQPQHF.